The 27 T cell receptor beta chains reported below all come from one sample, sequenced in a study of somatic mutations in cytotoxic T cells in rheumatoid arthritis. Repertoires were generated with immunoSEQ multiplex PCR, while TCRdb's copy carries only in-frame clones and drops some. The data contain some 7,400 clones, around 89% of them seen just once; the ten biggest clones take up around 28%. Sequencing used CD8+ T cells sorted from blood. Every receptor here comes from a woman aged 70 to 79 with rheumatoid arthritis.

The J gene is TRBJ2-2, the V gene TRBV4-1, with a tentative D call TRBD2 (5 bases). The germline V gene encodes CDR1 MGHRA and CDR2 YSYEKL. V was cut by 2 bases and J by 3 bases, with 10 bases left in between. This CDR3 contains 15 residues. The CDR3 loop is CASSQFGLYTGELFF. The CDR3 DNA reads TGCGCCAGCAGCCAATTTGGACTTTACACCGGGGAGCTGTTTTTT.

V usage is TRBV12-5 and J usage is TRBJ2-7; TRBD1 matches 9 bases. This CDR3 has 14 amino acids. V lost 5 bases and J lost 3; bases outside the gene matches: 5. Germline V CDR1 and CDR2: LGHNT, FRNRAP. The CDR3: CASGHDRGFYEQYF. Here the CDR3 DNA reads TGTGCTAGTGGTCATGACAGGGGGTTCTACGAGCAGTACTTC.

The gene calls are TRBV4-3 and TRBJ2-1; 9 bases map to TRBD2. Germline V gives CDR1 LGHNA, CDR2 YSLEER. With 2 bases clipped from V and 8 bases from J, the junction kept 7 bases outside the gene matches. CDR3 size: 15 residues. This CDR3 reads CASSQSRGGADEQFF. CDR3 DNA sequence: TGCGCCAGCAGCCAATCACGCGGGGGGGCAGATGAGCAGTTCTTC.

The chain has TRBV13 and TRBJ2-1; D is unresolved. Germline CDR1 PRHDT, CDR2 FYEKMQ (reference sequence). Trimming removed 0 bases from V and 1 base from J, with 10 bases in between. CDR3 size: 16 residues. The CDR3 DNA sequence: TGTGCCAGCAGCTTAGGGCCATCCGCGTCCTACAATGAGCAGTTCTTC. Its translation: CASSLGPSASYNEQFF. The whole variable domain, remainder taken from reference TRBV13 and TRBJ2-1, is AAGVIQSPRHLIKEKRETATLKCYPIPRHDTVYWYQQGPGQDPQFLISFYEKMQSDKGSIPDRFSAQQFSDYHSELNMSSLELGDSALYFCASSLGPSASYNEQFFGPGTRLTVL.

V and J are TRBV5-4 and TRBJ2-1; TRBD2 might be the D (6 bases). Per germline, CDR1 SGHNT and CDR2 YYREEE (reference sequence). The CDR3 is 16 amino acids. Deletions cut 2 bases from V and 3 bases from J, with 15 bases between. CDR3 in DNA: TGTGCCAGCAGCTTAGGTACTAGCAGCTACTACAATGAGCAGTTCTTC. Translation: CASSLGTSSYYNEQFF.

V is TRBV10-3 and J is TRBJ2-7; D ambiguous. This CDR3 has 13 residues. CDR1 and CDR2 from the germline V gene are ENHRY and SYGVKD. Trimming took 5 bases from V and 2 from J, leaving 10 bases between them. CDR3 loop: CAISTPGPYEQYF. The CDR3 coding sequence is TGTGCCATCAGTACCCCCGGTCCCTACGAGCAGTACTTC.

This CDR3 reads CASSQDLLAGGDEQFF. The CDR3, as DNA: TGCGCCAGCAGCCAAGATCTGCTAGCGGGAGGGGATGAGCAGTTCTTC. The gene calls are TRBV4-1 and TRBJ2-1; TRBD2 aligns across 12 bases. The CDR3 covers 16 residues. Trimming cost V 0 bases and J 8 bases; bases outside gene matches: 5. Per germline, CDR1 MGHRA and CDR2 YSYEKL.

This clone appeared a few times. This chain links TRBV18 with TRBJ1-3; weak D call: TRBD1 (6 bases). V was clipped by 3 bases and J by 2 bases, with 14 bases between them. Germline values: CDR1 KGHSH, CDR2 LQKENI. CDR3 length: 16 amino acids. The CDR3 reads CASSPSRGSTGNTIYF. CDR3 bases: TGTGCCAGCTCACCTTCCAGGGGATCGACTGGAAACACCATATATTTT.

The V gene is TRBV7-2, the J gene TRBJ1-2; D is possibly TRBD1 (6 bases). V shed 11 bases and J shed 2 bases, with 15 bases lying between them. Per germline, CDR1 SGHTA and CDR2 FQGNSA. This CDR3 has 13 residues. This CDR3 reads CASRQDLNYGYTF. Here the CDR3 DNA reads TGTGCCTCGCGACAGGACCTGAACTATGGCTACACCTTC.

The chain uses TRBV4-1 and TRBJ2-7, with a tentative D call TRBD2 (6 bases). V lost 2 bases and J lost 2, with 16 bases in between. The CDR3 consists of 16 residues. CDR1 MGHRA and CDR2 YSYEKL come from the germline V gene. CDR3 sequence (DNA): TGCGCCAGCAGCCAAACCACGGGAGTAGGAGCCTACGAGCAGTACTTC. It translates to CASSQTTGVGAYEQYF.

The chain combines TRBV7-6 with TRBJ2-5; 8 nucleotides match TRBD1. CDR1 is SGHVS and CDR2 is FNYEAQ in the germline V gene. The CDR3 is 15 residues long. Germline trimming cut 1 base from V and 0 bases from J; bases unmatched to any gene: 1. The CDR3 is CASSLGTGYQETQYF. DNA for the CDR3: TGTGCCAGCAGCTTAGGGACAGGGTACCAAGAGACCCAGTACTTC.

This clone was found once. This chain joins TRBV9 and TRBJ2-5; 7 bases line up with TRBD1. The CDR3 is made up of 14 amino acids. CDR1 and CDR2 from the germline V gene are SGDLS and YYNGEE. V was clipped by 3 bases and J by 2 bases; unmatched bases: 4. This chain's CDR3 is CASSGEQGQETQYF. The DNA for the CDR3 is TGTGCCAGCAGCGGAGAACAGGGGCAAGAGACCCAGTACTTC.

The CDR3 spells CATSDQTGSYSNQPQHF. The DNA for the CDR3 is TGTGCCACCAGTGACCAGACAGGGTCGTATAGCAATCAGCCCCAGCATTTT. The V and J genes are TRBV15 and TRBJ1-5; TRBD1 aligns across 7 bases. The CDR3 loop spans 17 amino acids. In germline, CDR1 is LNHNV, CDR2 YYDKDF (reference sequence). V dropped 6 bases and J dropped 0; count of bases not matched to a gene: 11.

The chain is built from TRBV4-1 and TRBJ2-1; 8 bases are shared with TRBD1. Trimming took 2 bases from V and 2 from J; bases not matched to a gene: 2. The CDR3 loop spans 15 amino acids. The germline V gene encodes CDR1 MGHRA and CDR2 YSYEKL. The CDR3: CASSQQGAAYNEQFF. The CDR3 DNA is TGCGCCAGCAGCCAACAGGGGGCCGCCTACAATGAGCAGTTCTTC.

This CDR3 reads CASSLGGTSGDHEQYF. For the CDR3, the DNA is TGCGCCAGCAGCCTGGGGGGTACTAGCGGGGACCACGAGCAGTACTTC. The chain joins TRBV4-3 to TRBJ2-7; TRBD2 matches at 10 bases. Germline lookup yields CDR1 LGHNA and CDR2 YSLEER. CDR3 size: 16 residues. J gave up 5 bases and V 4 bases, and 11 bases lay outside the gene matches.

A few counts support this clone. The chain employs TRBV6-5 and TRBJ2-6; no clear D gene. The CDR3 is made up of 14 amino acids. The V gene's germline CDR1 is MNHEY and CDR2 SVGAGI. Trimming removed 6 bases from V and 0 bases from J, with 6 bases in between. CDR3 DNA: TGTGCCAGCAGCATTAGCTCTGGGGCCAACGTCCTGACTTTC. Its protein product is CASSISSGANVLTF.

The chain joins TRBV11-2 to TRBJ2-2; a possible D gene is TRBD1 (6 bases). V was cut by 2 bases and J by 1 base, with 14 bases left in between. This CDR3 comprises 17 residues. CDR1 and CDR2 from the germline V gene are SGHAT and FQNNGV. The CDR3 region is CASSLRFPGENTGELFF. The CDR3, as DNA: TGTGCCAGCAGCTTAAGATTCCCAGGGGAGAACACCGGGGAGCTGTTTTTT. Looking up the rest from reference TRBV11-2 and TRBJ2-2 gives the full variable domain: EAGVAQSPRYKIIEKRQSVAFWCNPISGHATLYWYQQILGQGPKLLIQFQNNGVVDDSQLPKDRFSAERLKGVDSTLKIQPAKLEDSAVYLCASSLRFPGENTGELFFGEGSRLTVL.

The V and J genes are TRBV11-3 and TRBJ2-3; weak D call: TRBD2 (6 bases). CDR3 length: 17 residues. Trimming pared 0 bases from V and 6 bases from J, leaving 19 bases between. Germline lookup yields CDR1 SGHNT and CDR2 YENEEA. CDR3 DNA: TGTGCCAGCAGCTTAGATCTGACTGGCTGGGGGGTGGATACGCAGTATTTT. This gives the protein CASSLDLTGWGVDTQYF. The variable domain in full, completed from reference TRBV11-3 and TRBJ2-3, reads EAGVVQSPRYKIIEKKQPVAFWCNPISGHNTLYWYLQNLGQGPELLIRYENEEAVDDSQLPKDRFSAERLKGVDSTLKIQPAELGDSAVYLCASSLDLTGWGVDTQYFGPGTRLTVL.

The chain couples TRBV30 to TRBJ2-1; D is unresolved. The V gene lost 7 bases and the J gene lost 0 bases, with 13 bases spanning the gap. The CDR3 loop spans 14 amino acids. Germline values: CDR1 GTSNPN, CDR2 SVGIG (reference sequence). The CDR3 region has the DNA TGTGCCTACGTACCTTGGAGCTCCTACAATGAGCAGTTCTTC. Protein sequence: CAYVPWSSYNEQFF.

The genes are TRBV27 and TRBJ2-7; perhaps TRBD1 as D (5 bases). The germline CDR1 and CDR2 sequences are MNHEY and SMNVEV (reference sequence). The CDR3 totals 13 residues. V lost 6 bases and J lost 0, with 9 bases in between. Here the CDR3 reads CASRTDLSYEQYF. CDR3 DNA: TGTGCCAGCAGGACAGATCTCTCCTACGAGCAGTACTTC.

The V gene is TRBV7-8, the J gene TRBJ2-5; 7 bases map to TRBD2. Germline CDR1 SGHVS, CDR2 FQNEAQ. With 4 bases clipped from V and 3 bases from J, the junction kept 5 bases outside the gene matches. This CDR3 is 14 amino acids long. CDR3 amino acids: CASSWEGEKETQYF. In nucleotides, the CDR3 is TGTGCCAGCAGCTGGGAGGGAGAAAAAGAGACCCAGTACTTC.

The gene calls are TRBV7-2 and TRBJ2-2; TRBD1 is a possible D gene (5 bases). The V and J ends lost 1 base and 7 bases respectively, with 10 bases between them. The CDR3 runs to 14 residues. The germline CDR1 and CDR2 sequences are SGHTA and FQGNSA. This CDR3 is CASSLVGQNGELFF. The DNA of the CDR3 is TGTGCCAGCAGCTTAGTGGGGCAGAACGGGGAGCTGTTTTTT.

The gene calls are TRBV10-3 and TRBJ2-2; 8 bases map to TRBD2. Germline V gives CDR1 ENHRY, CDR2 SYGVKD. Unmatched junction bases numbered 6, after V lost 10 bases and J lost 2 bases. The CDR3 sequence is 14 residues long. The CDR3 protein is CASNSGVNTGELFF. The CDR3 nucleotides read TGTGCCAGTAATAGCGGGGTAAACACCGGGGAGCTGTTTTTT.

This clone is a singleton in its sample. The gene calls are TRBV6-6 and TRBJ1-2, with D perhaps matching TRBD1 (6 bases). This CDR3 has 14 amino acids. Germline CDR1 and CDR2: MNHNY and SVGAGI (reference sequence). Trimming cost V 7 bases and J 2 bases, with 14 bases left between them. The CDR3: CASTSRDKNYGYTF. Here the CDR3 DNA reads TGTGCCAGCACCAGCCGGGACAAGAACTATGGCTACACCTTC.

This chain links TRBV9 with TRBJ2-7; 7 positions match TRBD2. The CDR3 covers 15 residues. The V and J ends lost 0 bases and 6 bases, in that order; junction bases with no gene match: 9. Germline CDR1 is SGDLS and CDR2 is YYNGEE. CDR3 in DNA: TGTGCCAGCAGCGTAGGGACTAGAGGGCCGGGCGAGCAGTACTTC. Its protein is CASSVGTRGPGEQYF.

The J gene is TRBJ2-7, the V gene TRBV7-9, with D tentatively TRBD2 (5 bases). Trimming took off 4 bases at V and 2 bases at J, with 15 bases between the two ends. Germline V gene data show CDR1 as SEHNR and CDR2 as FQNEAQ (reference sequence). The CDR3 is 15 amino acids. This CDR3 reads CASSSVAGLPYEQYF. The DNA for the CDR3 is TGTGCCAGCAGCTCGGTGGCGGGCCTTCCCTACGAGCAGTACTTC.

V and J are TRBV9 and TRBJ2-2; 9 bases fit TRBD1. The CDR3 spans 17 residues. Unmatched junction bases numbered 8, after V lost 3 bases and J lost 2 bases. Per germline, CDR1 SGDLS and CDR2 YYNGEE. In DNA form, the CDR3 reads TGTGCCAGCAGCGCCGGTCGCACAGGGGGCAACACCGGGGAGCTGTTTTTT. It codes for CASSAGRTGGNTGELFF.